The 32 T cell receptor gamma chains reported below all come from one sample, sequenced in a study of Vδ1+ human thymocytes. Study outcomes and limitations: Thymic TRG and TRD repertoires appeared highly polyclonal, with Gaussian CDR3 length distributions.

Antigen specificity for these receptors is unknown. The template was reverse-transcribed extracted RNA. CDR3 amplicons came from multiplex PCR with pooled V-gene forward and constant-region reverse primers. TCRdb processed the multiplex PCR reads again with the CATT caller. The sample shows about 22,000 gamma-chain clones, roughly 15% of them seen only once. The sequenced sample was Vdelta1+ gamma-delta thymocytes from the thymus. As for subset: FACS-sorted CD3+ TCRalphabeta- TCRVdelta1+ TCRVdelta2- thymocytes. These receptors were collected from a child less than two years old who had congenital heart surgery.

V gene TRGV5 combines with J gene TRGJ1 or TRGJ2. The V and J ends lost 0 bases and 5 bases, in that order; junction bases with no gene match: 13. This CDR3 has 16 amino acids. Germline V gene data show CDR1 as VINAFY and CDR2 as YDVSNSKD. The CDR3 DNA follows: TGTGCCACCTGGGACAGGCCCGGTTTTGTAAATTATAAGAAACTCTTT. Amino acid sequence: CATWDRPGFVNYKKLF.

The genes are TRGV5 and TRGJP1. The CDR3 covers 15 residues. Germline trimming cut 4 bases from V and 0 bases from J; bases unmatched to any gene: 5. Per the germline V gene, CDR1 is VINAFY and CDR2 is YDVSNSKD. Here the CDR3 DNA reads TGTGCCACCTGGGATGCTAATACCACTGGTTGGTTCAAGATATTT. This encodes CATWDANTTGWFKIF.

A few counts support this clone. The V call is TRGV8, the J call TRGJ1 or TRGJ2. V lost 3 bases to trimming and J lost 7 bases; unmatched junction nucleotides: 18. Germline CDR1 VENAVY, CDR2 YDSYNSRV. This CDR3 comprises 16 residues. As DNA, the CDR3 is TGTGCCACCTGGGATTCTGCCTCACTGCCAGGGTATAAGAAACTCTTT. Translating it yields CATWDSASLPGYKKLF.

The J gene is TRGJ1 or TRGJ2, the V gene TRGV4. CDR3 length: 13 residues. Looked up from germline, CDR1 is EGSTGY and CDR2 is YDSYTSSV. V lost 0 bases, J lost 12 bases, and 11 bases stayed unmatched. The CDR3 DNA reads as TGTGCCACCTGGGATGGGCGAGCGGGGGGGAAACTCTTT. It is translated as CATWDGRAGGKLF.

This clone was observed a handful of times. The same CDR3 also results from other DNA sequences found in this sample. This chain joins TRGV8 and TRGJP2. Trimming removed 3 bases from V and 0 bases from J; junction bases left unmatched: 1. This CDR3 is 14 amino acids long. Per the germline V gene, CDR1 is VENAVY and CDR2 is YDSYNSRV. Here the CDR3 reads CATWDHSSDWIKTF. As DNA, the CDR3 is TGTGCCACCTGGGATCATAGTAGTGATTGGATCAAGACGTTT.

This chain connects TRGV2 to TRGJ1 or TRGJ2. CDR3 length: 18 amino acids. CDR1 is EGSNGY and CDR2 is YDSYNSKV in the germline V gene. V lost 3 bases, J lost 0 bases, and 17 bases stayed unmatched. Here the CDR3 DNA reads TGTGCCACCTGGGACTGGTTTAGTCGGTCCCCGAATTATTATAAGAAACTCTTT. This sequence encodes CATWDWFSRSPNYYKKLF.

The table lists this clone with a few counts. The sample holds other DNA sequences that translate to the same CDR3. This chain connects TRGV4 to TRGJ1 or TRGJ2. V dropped 6 bases and J dropped 0; count of bases not matched to a gene: 5. In germline, CDR1 is EGSTGY, CDR2 YDSYTSSV. The CDR3 length is 13 residues. This chain's CDR3 is CATWNVNYYKKLF. The CDR3, as DNA: TGTGCCACCTGGAACGTGAATTATTATAAGAAACTCTTT.

This clone occurred a few times. The V call is TRGV3, the J call TRGJ1 or TRGJ2. The CDR3 consists of 14 residues. Trimming at V came to 0 bases and at J to 10 bases, leaving 12 bases not matched to a gene. Germline CDR1 VTNTFY, CDR2 YDVSTARD (reference sequence). The CDR3, as DNA: TGTGCCACCTGGGACAGGCCGGGATGTGTGAAGAAACTCTTT. Its protein is CATWDRPGCVKKLF.

This clone was counted a few times. At one end, the junction sequence differs from germline, possibly due to a read error. The V call is TRGV9, the J call TRGJ1 or TRGJ2. The CDR3 runs to 11 residues. Per germline, CDR1 GITISATS and CDR2 ISYDGTV (reference sequence). CDR3 amino acids: CASWDHYKKLF. CDR3 nucleotide sequence: TGTGCCTCGTGGGATCATTATAAGAAACTCTTT.

By share of the sample, this clone is medium-sized. The rearrangement uses TRGV2 and TRGJP2. V lost 2 bases and J lost 0; bases outside the gene matches: 0. The CDR3 is made up of 14 amino acids. Germline-derived CDR1 and CDR2 are EGSNGY and YDSYNSKV. The CDR3 protein is CATWDDSSDWIKTF. The CDR3 bases are TGTGCCACCTGGGACGATAGTAGTGATTGGATCAAGACGTTT.

As regards this clone: This clone may be a read error of a much larger clone one base away. Other DNA sequences within the sample encode an identical CDR3. The genes are TRGV8 and TRGJP2. Germline lookup yields CDR1 VENAVY and CDR2 YDSYNSRV. The CDR3 covers 13 residues. CDR3 nucleotides: TGTGCCACCTGGGATAGAAGTGATTGGATCAAGACGTTT. Its translation: CATWDRSDWIKTF.

There are a few counts of this clone. The rearrangement uses TRGV8 and TRGJ1 or TRGJ2. This CDR3 comprises 12 residues. V shed 1 base and J 10 bases; nucleotides not matched to a gene: 7. The germline CDR1 and CDR2 sequences are VENAVY and YDSYNSRV. This CDR3 reads CATWDRVGKKLF. The DNA of the CDR3 is TGTGCCACCTGGGATAGAGTTGGAAAGAAACTCTTT.

This clone was counted between two and nine times. J is TRGJ1 or TRGJ2 and V is TRGV5. Germline values: CDR1 VINAFY, CDR2 YDVSNSKD. V shed 2 bases and J 6 bases; nucleotides not matched to a gene: 4. This CDR3 contains 12 residues. The DNA for the CDR3 is TGTGCCACCTGGGACATGATTTATAAGAAACTCTTT. Translation: CATWDMIYKKLF.

The chain links TRGV8 to TRGJP2. CDR3 size: 16 residues. Losses at the gene ends were 2 bases for V and 5 bases for J; bases not matched to a gene: 11. CDR1 is VENAVY and CDR2 is YDSYNSRV in the germline V gene. DNA of the CDR3: TGTGCCACCTGGGATAAGGGGCCCCGGAGTGATTGGATCAAGACGTTT. It specifies CATWDKGPRSDWIKTF.

This clone was seen a handful of times. The chain combines TRGV2 with TRGJ1 or TRGJ2. CDR3 length: 13 residues. Trimming at V came to 6 bases and at J to 0 bases, leaving 5 bases not matched to a gene. Per the germline V gene, CDR1 is EGSNGY and CDR2 is YDSYNSKV. The CDR3 spells CATWPSNYYKKLF. CDR3 bases: TGTGCCACCTGGCCTTCGAATTATTATAAGAAACTCTTT.

The V call is TRGV8, the J call TRGJ1 or TRGJ2. CDR1 is VENAVY and CDR2 is YDSYNSRV in the germline V gene. V lost 6 bases to trimming and J lost 11 bases; unmatched junction nucleotides: 13. The CDR3 covers 12 residues. The CDR3 DNA sequence: TGTGCCACCTGGATCTCCCCCGGGGAGAAACTCTTT. It encodes CATWISPGEKLF.

This sequence joins TRGV5 and TRGJ1 or TRGJ2. Germline CDR1 VINAFY, CDR2 YDVSNSKD. The CDR3 runs 16 residues. V lost 0 bases to trimming and J lost 6 bases; unmatched junction nucleotides: 14. The CDR3 loop reads CATWDRPNCSSYKKLF. The CDR3 DNA is TGTGCCACCTGGGACAGGCCGAATTGTTCAAGTTATAAGAAACTCTTT.

Concerning this clone: Relative to the germline gene, one junction end is altered; a read error may explain this. The chain couples TRGV4 to TRGJ1 or TRGJ2. The CDR3 runs to 14 residues. CDR1 is EGSTGY and CDR2 is YDSYTSSV in the germline V gene. This chain's CDR3 is CATWNGPRDYKKLF. CDR3 DNA sequence: TGTGCCACCTGGAATGGGCCGCGGGATTATAAGAAACTCTTT.

This clone was seen a handful of times. This chain connects TRGV4 to TRGJ1 or TRGJ2. Trimming at V came to 0 bases and at J to 10 bases, leaving 12 bases not matched to a gene. This CDR3 is 14 amino acids long. Germline V gene sequence: CDR1 EGSTGY, CDR2 YDSYTSSV. For the CDR3, the DNA is TGTGCCACCTGGGATGGGCCCCCAATGATGAAGAAACTCTTT. Its protein is CATWDGPPMMKKLF.

This clone was seen just once. The rearrangement joins TRGV8 to TRGJ1 or TRGJ2. The ends lost 5 bases at V and 10 bases at J; junction bases unmatched: 2. The CDR3 runs to 9 residues. The germline gives CDR1 VENAVY, CDR2 YDSYNSRV. In DNA form, the CDR3 reads TGTGCCACCTGGGCGAAGAAACTCTTT. Translation: CATWAKKLF.

The V and J genes are TRGV8 and TRGJP1. CDR3 length: 15 residues. V lost 4 bases to trimming and J lost 4 bases; unmatched junction nucleotides: 9. Germline V gives CDR1 VENAVY, CDR2 YDSYNSRV. As DNA, the CDR3 is TGTGCCACCTGGGACGGGCGAGGCACTGGTTGGTTCAAGATATTT. Translation gives CATWDGRGTGWFKIF.

This clone was observed a few times. The same CDR3 can be traced to other DNA sequences in this sample. The J gene is TRGJ1 or TRGJ2, the V gene TRGV2. The germline CDR1 and CDR2 sequences are EGSNGY and YDSYNSKV. Trimming at V came to 1 base and at J to 3 bases, leaving 6 bases not matched to a gene. The CDR3 has 14 residues. CDR3 in amino acids: CATWDGLLYYKKLF. CDR3 nucleotides: TGTGCCACCTGGGACGGTCTCCTTTATTATAAGAAACTCTTT.

This clone came up a few times. The V and J genes are TRGV4 and TRGJ1 or TRGJ2. Looked up from germline, CDR1 is EGSTGY and CDR2 is YDSYTSSV. The CDR3 covers 17 residues. The V gene end was trimmed by 0 bases and the J gene end by 4 bases; junction bases not matched to a gene: 15. The CDR3 here is CATWDGPGTAGYYKKLF. The CDR3 region has the DNA TGTGCCACCTGGGATGGGCCTGGAACAGCCGGATATTATAAGAAACTCTTT.

Comments on this clone: Additional DNA sequences in this sample encode the identical CDR3. The chain links TRGV9 to TRGJ1 or TRGJ2. Germline V gene sequence: CDR1 GITISATS, CDR2 ISYDGTV (reference sequence). There are 12 residues in the CDR3. V dropped 5 bases and J dropped 3; count of bases not matched to a gene: 4. CDR3 in amino acids: CALWASYYKKLF. The CDR3 DNA sequence: TGTGCCTTGTGGGCAAGTTATTATAAGAAACTCTTT.

This sequence joins TRGV9 and TRGJ1 or TRGJ2. The CDR3 is made up of 15 amino acids. Trimming removed 5 bases from V and 7 bases from J; junction bases left unmatched: 17. Germline V CDR1 and CDR2: GITISATS, ISYDGTV (reference sequence). The CDR3 here is CALWAHYQYPYKKLF. CDR3 sequence (DNA): TGTGCCTTGTGGGCCCATTACCAATACCCATATAAGAAACTCTTT.

About this clone: This same CDR3 is encoded by further DNA sequences in the sample. The chain is built from TRGV4 and TRGJ1 or TRGJ2. Germline V gene lookup returns CDR1 EGSTGY and CDR2 YDSYTSSV. This CDR3 spans 14 amino acids. V was pared by 1 base and J by 2 bases, with 5 bases of the junction left unmatched. This CDR3 reads CATWDGRHYYKKLF. CDR3 bases: TGTGCCACCTGGGATGGCCGACATTATTATAAGAAACTCTTT.

The J gene is TRGJ1 or TRGJ2, the V gene TRGV9. With V trimmed by 0 bases and J by 2 bases, 7 bases remained unmatched. The CDR3 has 15 residues. CDR1 GITISATS and CDR2 ISYDGTV come from the germline V gene (reference sequence). CDR3 loop: CALWEVHWDYYKKLF. The CDR3 nucleotides read TGTGCCTTGTGGGAGGTGCACTGGGATTATTATAAGAAACTCTTT.

The J gene is TRGJ1 or TRGJ2, the V gene TRGV2. The V gene's germline CDR1 is EGSNGY and CDR2 YDSYNSKV. This CDR3 spans 13 amino acids. V gave up 2 bases and J gave up 4 bases; unmatched junction bases: 5. Written as DNA, the CDR3 is TGTGCCACCTGGGACGATCTCTATTATAAGAAACTCTTT. Its translation: CATWDDLYYKKLF.

The V and J genes are TRGV4 and TRGJ1 or TRGJ2. The CDR3 is 12 residues long. The junction had 14 bases not matched to a gene; V was cut back by 6 bases and J by 12 bases. Germline V lookup: CDR1 EGSTGY, CDR2 YDSYTSSV. The chain's CDR3 is CATWNCRKGKLF. Written as DNA, the CDR3 is TGTGCCACCTGGAATTGTCGTAAGGGGAAACTCTTT.

The sample holds a few counts of this clone. The V gene is TRGV4, the J gene TRGJP2. Germline V lookup: CDR1 EGSTGY, CDR2 YDSYTSSV. V gave up 5 bases and J gave up 6 bases; unmatched junction bases: 3. This CDR3 is built from 12 residues. The CDR3 DNA follows: TGTGCCACCTGGGGGGGTGATTGGATCAAGACGTTT. Protein sequence: CATWGGDWIKTF.

To note about this clone: An end of the junction differs from the germline gene, which may be a read error. The rearrangement joins TRGV4 to TRGJ1 or TRGJ2. The CDR3 contains 12 residues. The germline gives CDR1 EGSTGY, CDR2 YDSYTSSV. The CDR3: CATWNGRRKKLF. The CDR3 region has the DNA TGTGCCACCTGGAATGGGAGGCGTAAGAAACTCTTT.

The chain links TRGV4 to TRGJ1 or TRGJ2. Germline CDR1 is EGSTGY and CDR2 is YDSYTSSV. J was trimmed by 10 bases and V by 3 bases; bases with no gene match: 6. The CDR3 runs to 11 residues. The CDR3 DNA reads TGTGCCACCTGGGATTCGTGCAAGAAACTCTTT. It translates to CATWDSCKKLF.